This entry concerns a single T cell receptor beta chain. V lost 5 bases and J lost 5; bases outside the gene matches: 8. CDR3 length: 14 residues. Per the germline V gene, CDR1 is LNHDA and CDR2 is SQIVND (reference sequence). This sample is drawn from a study of blood T cell repertoires in COVID-19. Study information: The United States, Italy and Spain were the sources of the acute and convalescent COVID-19 samples.

Original analysis: Counts of nucleated cells, estimated from reference gene primer amplification, were obtained. Repertoires were generated with immunoSEQ multiplex PCR, while TCRdb's copy carries only in-frame clones and drops some. The DNA was the basis for D and trimming; V, J and clone size are from that table. This sample has about 480,000 clones; around 88% occur once, and the top ten carry roughly 12%. Material for sequencing was peripheral blood. The receptor was isolated from a woman aged 50 to 60 with COVID-19, enrolled during active disease. This chain connects TRBV19 to TRBJ1-1; 7 positions match TRBD1. The CDR3 sequence is CASSFRTGGTEAFF. In nucleotides, the CDR3 is TGTGCCAGTAGTTTTAGGACAGGAGGAACTGAAGCTTTCTTT.